This TCR beta chain was identified in a study of T cell repertoires in cytomegalovirus infection. Study-level background: A matching HLA type, together with CMV infection, was signaled by public TCR beta signatures.

The CDR3 consists of 14 residues. Germline loops: CDR1 MNHEY, CDR2 SMNVEV (reference sequence). V was trimmed by 3 bases and J by 4 bases, leaving 10 bases between them. MiXCR, applied by TCRdb to the reads, yields one record per CDR3 protein. Here the sample spans approximately 910,000 distinct CDR3 sequences, roughly 31% being singletons. Points from the study as a whole: HLA-C-restricted CMV clonotypes gave the most frequent clonotype in two of eight donors.

This clonotype was picked up a small number of times. Its antigen is unidentified. V and J are TRBV27 and TRBJ1-5; D gene uncertain. The source of this sequence is a human donor in good health (CMV status not recorded). Some clones in this sample may be carry-over from other donors' samples. The source material was cultured CD8+ T cells from PBMCs, sampled from culture after CMV antigen stimulation. The CDR3 sequence is CASSLLPLNQPQHF. CDR3 nucleotides: TGTGCCAGCAGTTTGCTCCCCTTAAATCAGCCCCAGCATTTT.